The source of this TCR beta chain is a study of T cells in Graves' hyperthyroidism and ophthalmopathy. Study outcomes and limitations: Model-based prediction identified ophthalmopathy a median approximately 6.2 months prior to its onset.

The germline V gene encodes CDR1 DFQATT and CDR2 SNEGSKA (reference sequence). The length of the CDR3 is 14 residues. With 5 bases clipped from V and 4 bases from J, the junction kept 11 bases outside the gene matches. This clonotype has a count of ten or more. Its target is unknown. RNA transcripts were the template for amplifying TCR beta CDR3 regions. A first-round RT-PCR of the TCR CDR3 used the HTBI primer set. Each CDR3 protein is one row after TCRdb ran MiXCR on the multiplex PCR reads. Altogether around 800,000 distinct CDR3 sequences are present, about 38% being singletons, with the ten largest covering over 8%.

Source material: blood. V is TRBV20-1 and J is TRBJ2-7; TRBD1 matches at 7 bases. This clonotype was obtained from a man aged 18 to 29 with Graves' hyperthyroidism. Written as DNA, the CDR3 is TGCAGTGCTCACACCGGGACAGACCCTTACGAGCAGTACTTC. Encoded protein: CSAHTGTDPYEQYF.